These 7 T cell receptor beta chains were sequenced from one sample in a study of T-cell reconstitution after alpha-beta-depleted transplantation in children. Researchers prepared the TCRbeta library using unique molecular identifiers, the study reports. Each CDR3 protein is one row after TCRdb ran MiXCR on the PCR reads. Of around 530,000 distinct CDR3 sequences listed, less than 35% are singletons. This specimen was PBMCs from the stem cell graft donor, taken from the stem cell graft. These receptors were taken from a human donor who donated a stem cell graft to a child with aplastic anemia.

This sequence joins TRBV7-6 and TRBJ1-4; D gene unclear. The CDR3 is 12 residues long. Germline CDR1 reads SGHVS; CDR2 reads FNYEAQ. Trimming cost V 2 bases and J 6 bases, with 4 bases left between them. The CDR3 region is CASSLYDEKLFF. CDR3 nucleotide sequence: TGTGCCAGCAGCTTATATGATGAAAAACTGTTTTTT.

This chain links TRBV7-3 with TRBJ2-2; D is undetermined. The CDR3 consists of 15 residues. Trimming took off 2 bases at V and 1 base at J, with 8 bases between the two ends. Germline V gene sequence: CDR1 SGHTA, CDR2 FQGTGA. As DNA, the CDR3 is TGTGCCAGCAGCTTAGACGGCATGAACACCGGGGAGCTGTTTTTT. This sequence encodes CASSLDGMNTGELFF.

In its sample, this clonotype was seen a few times. The DNA for the CDR3 is TGTGCCAGCTCACCATGGACCGGGGAGCTGTTTTTT. Translation: CASSPWTGELFF. This chain links TRBV18 with TRBJ2-2; D not certain. V was clipped by 2 bases and J by 5 bases, with 3 bases between them. The CDR3 runs to 12 residues. CDR1 KGHSH and CDR2 LQKENI come from the germline V gene.

V is TRBV5-1 and J is TRBJ2-1, with 7 bases aligning to TRBD1. Per germline, CDR1 SGHRS and CDR2 YFSETQ. The V segment lost 3 bases and the J segment 0 bases; nucleotides outside the gene matches: 9. The CDR3 has 17 amino acids. CDR3 DNA sequence: TGCGCCAGCAGCTATTTGTTACCAGGGGGCTCCTACAATGAGCAGTTCTTC. Translated: CASSYLLPGGSYNEQFF.

This clonotype showed up just a few times. The rearrangement uses TRBV4-3 and TRBJ2-1; TRBD2 aligns across 12 bases. From germline, CDR1 is LGHNA and CDR2 YSLEER. This CDR3 has 16 residues. V was pared by 3 bases and J by 7 bases, with 7 bases of the junction left unmatched. CDR3 sequence: CASSHGTSGRSNEQFF. CDR3 coding DNA: TGCGCCAGCAGCCACGGTACTAGCGGGAGGTCAAATGAGCAGTTCTTC.

The chain uses TRBV19 and TRBJ1-1; tentative D call: TRBD1 (5 bases). Trimming shortened V by 5 bases and J by 3 bases, and 13 bases separated the two germline ends. Per germline, CDR1 LNHDA and CDR2 SQIVND (reference sequence). The length of the CDR3 is 14 residues. The CDR3 loop is CASSRDRAYTEAFF. In DNA, the CDR3 is TGTGCCAGTAGTCGGGACCGGGCATACACTGAAGCTTTCTTT.

A few counts support this clonotype. The rearrangement links TRBV7-2 to TRBJ2-1, with D possibly matching TRBD2 (6 bases). The V end lost 1 base, the J end lost 6 bases, and 13 bases lay between the germline ends. The CDR3 sequence is 15 residues long. CDR1 is SGHTA and CDR2 is FQGNSA in the germline V gene. DNA of the CDR3: TGTGCCAGCAGCTTAGACGGGGGAGTAAGCAATGAGCAGTTCTTC. It specifies CASSLDGGVSNEQFF.